This entry lists 14 T cell receptor beta chains sequenced from one sample in a study of T-cell memory formation after mild COVID-19. TCRdb processed the 5' RACE reads anew with MiXCR; each CDR3 protein has one entry. The data show roughly 340,000 distinct CDR3 sequences, around a sixth seen once. The sequenced sample was PBMCs or a T cell subset sorted from them (not recorded which). Receptor source: a man younger than 30 who had mild COVID-19 (a few samples of this study predate the infection). Cell type and time point are not known.

This clonotype was detected a few times. The chain links TRBV12-3 or TRBV12-4 to TRBJ2-7; D might be TRBD1 (6 bases). CDR3 length: 14 residues. V was pared by 8 bases and J by 4 bases, with 18 bases between. CDR3 DNA sequence: TGTGCCAGCGGGGGCCAGCATCGGCGTTACGAGCAGTACTTC. It codes for CASGGQHRRYEQYF.

This chain uses TRBV29-1 with TRBJ2-1; 10 bases map to TRBD1. V lost 3 bases, J lost 7 bases, and 9 bases stayed unmatched. The germline V gene has CDR1 SQVTM and CDR2 ANQGSEA. The CDR3 contains 15 residues. The CDR3 loop reads CSVDRWTGGANEQFF. Here the CDR3 DNA reads TGCAGCGTTGATCGGTGGACAGGGGGTGCAAATGAGCAGTTCTTC.

The chain links TRBV9 to TRBJ2-7; TRBD1 might be the D (5 bases). Germline V gene data show CDR1 as SGDLS and CDR2 as YYNGEE. Trimming removed 3 bases from V and 2 bases from J, with 12 bases in between. CDR3 length: 14 amino acids. The CDR3 coding sequence is TGTGCCAGCAGCGAGACAGCCTTAACCTACGAGCAGTACTTC. Residues: CASSETALTYEQYF.

This clonotype occurred a few times. This rearrangement joins TRBV15 to TRBJ1-5; no clear D gene. This CDR3 has 14 residues. The V end was cut by 0 bases, the J end by 7 bases, with 10 bases between. Germline V CDR1 and CDR2: LNHNV, YYDKDF (reference sequence). The CDR3 sequence is CATSRDHSGQPQHF. The CDR3 coding sequence is TGTGCCACCAGCAGAGATCACTCAGGACAGCCCCAGCATTTT.

The table lists this clonotype with a few counts. The gene calls are TRBV6-2 or TRBV6-3 and TRBJ2-3, with 8 bases lining up with TRBD2. The V and J ends lost 3 bases and 3 bases, in that order; junction bases with no gene match: 5. The CDR3 is 15 residues long. Germline loops: CDR1 MNHEY, CDR2 SVGEGT. The CDR3 nucleotides are TGTGCCAGCAGTTATGGCGGGGGGCGAACAGATACGCAGTATTTT. Its protein is CASSYGGGRTDTQYF.

This clonotype was counted between two and nine times. The chain carries TRBV20-1 and TRBJ2-3, with D perhaps being TRBD1 or TRBD2 (5 bases each). CDR3 length: 13 amino acids. Looked up from germline, CDR1 is DFQATT and CDR2 is SNEGSKA (reference sequence). Deletions cut 6 bases from V and 6 bases from J, with 16 bases between. The CDR3: CSAEGQRVDTQYF. The CDR3, as DNA: TGCAGTGCAGAGGGGCAAAGAGTTGATACGCAGTATTTT.

This clonotype has at least ten counts. The rearrangement uses TRBV7-9 and TRBJ2-7; perhaps TRBD1 as D (7 bases). The CDR3 loop spans 18 amino acids. Germline values: CDR1 SEHNR, CDR2 FQNEAQ (reference sequence). V was clipped by 0 bases and J by 5 bases, with 23 bases between them. The CDR3 loop reads CASSLATGRSLGKDEQYF. The DNA for the CDR3 is TGTGCCAGCAGCTTAGCGACAGGGAGGTCCCTCGGGAAGGACGAGCAGTACTTC.

This clonotype was counted a few times. The chain has TRBV29-1 and TRBJ2-2, with TRBD2 as a possible D gene (7 bases). Trimming cost V 7 bases and J 1 base, with 10 bases left between them. From germline, CDR1 is SQVTM and CDR2 ANQGSEA. The CDR3 consists of 13 residues. The CDR3 loop is CSGAGQNTGELFF. The DNA of the CDR3 is TGCAGCGGAGCGGGACAGAACACCGGGGAGCTGTTTTTT.

The chain is built from TRBV12-3 or TRBV12-4 and TRBJ2-1; 12 nucleotides align to TRBD2. Germline trimming cut 0 bases from V and 3 bases from J; bases unmatched to any gene: 0. The CDR3 spans 16 residues. CDR3 sequence: CASSLAGLAGYNEQFF. In DNA, the CDR3 is TGTGCCAGCAGTTTAGCGGGACTAGCGGGCTACAATGAGCAGTTCTTC.

This chain uses TRBV18 with TRBJ2-3, with TRBD1 as a possible D gene (5 bases). This CDR3 is 14 amino acids long. V gave up 2 bases and J gave up 3 bases, with 9 bases separating them. Germline CDR1 KGHSH, CDR2 LQKENI. CDR3 sequence: CASSPVTDTDTQYF. The CDR3 DNA reads as TGTGCCAGCTCACCAGTGACAGATACAGATACGCAGTATTTT.

This clonotype was counted at least ten times. The CDR3 DNA sequence: TGCGCCAGCAGCCATCCACCCAATGAAAAACTGTTTTTT. This sequence encodes CASSHPPNEKLFF. The chain carries TRBV4-1 and TRBJ1-4; no clear D gene. V shed 3 bases and J shed 5 bases, with 7 bases lying between them. The germline V gene encodes CDR1 MGHRA and CDR2 YSYEKL. CDR3 length equals 13 residues.

This chain connects TRBV15 to TRBJ2-2, with D maybe TRBD1 (5 bases). The CDR3 spans 16 residues. Germline CDR1 and CDR2: LNHNV and YYDKDF (reference sequence). The ends were cut back, 0 bases at V and 4 bases at J, with 12 bases in the middle. DNA for the CDR3: TGTGCCACCAGCAGAGATCAAGGGGCCAGCACCGGGGAGCTGTTTTTT. Its translation: CATSRDQGASTGELFF.

This clonotype was counted only a few times. This sequence joins TRBV7-3 and TRBJ2-2; 7 bases match TRBD2. The trim removed 3 bases at V and 3 bases at J, leaving 28 bases unmatched. The CDR3 extends over 23 amino acids. The germline gives CDR1 SGHTA, CDR2 FQGTGA. The CDR3 sequence is CASSFGAPTRLPTSSFDTGELFF. CDR3 sequence (DNA): TGTGCCAGCAGCTTTGGGGCCCCCACCCGACTACCGACTAGCAGTTTTGACACCGGGGAGCTGTTTTTT.

This clonotype has just a few counts. The chain recombines TRBV5-6 with TRBJ2-5, with TRBD1 matching 8 bases. The V gene end was trimmed by 4 bases and the J gene end by 3 bases; junction bases not matched to a gene: 20. Germline CDR1 and CDR2: SGHDT and YYEEEE. The CDR3 totals 19 residues. CDR3 residues: CASSTSLDRADILKETQYF. DNA for the CDR3: TGTGCCAGCAGCACCTCTTTGGACAGGGCCGATATTCTAAAAGAGACCCAGTACTTC.